The sequence of this T cell receptor (beta chain) was determined in a study of T cells after yellow fever vaccination. Germline loops: CDR1 SQVTM, CDR2 ANQGSEA. The junction had 4 bases not matched to a gene; V was cut back by 6 bases and J by 3 bases. The CDR3 is 12 amino acids. This clonotype was recorded a few times. TCRdb called the 5' RACE reads again in MiXCR, with one record for every CDR3 protein. The repertoire has about 350,000 distinct CDR3 sequences, roughly 8% of them found once; the top ten carry approximately 18%. Specimen: PBMCs, collected roughly 46 days after the first yellow fever vaccination. The receptor was isolated from a young man who received the YFV17D yellow fever vaccine. The rearrangement uses TRBV29-1 and TRBJ1-2; TRBD1 matches at 7 bases. CDR3: CSVAGQYYGYTF. CDR3 DNA: TGCAGCGTCGCGGGACAGTACTATGGCTACACCTTC.